The 28 T cell receptor beta chains listed next were all sequenced from one sample in a study of OX40 agonist ivuxolimab in advanced cancers. Here immunoSEQ multiplex PCR was the method, and the copy in TCRdb shows in-frame clones only, minus some. The sample comprises some 70,000 clones, 84% of which are singletons, and less than 2.5% rests with the top ten. The sequences come from CD4+ or CD8+ T cells sorted from blood, collected in a trial of the OX40 agonist ivuxolimab. The receptor source for this set is an adult with an advanced solid tumor such as melanoma, head and neck, liver or kidney cancer.

The chain joins TRBV5-1 to TRBJ1-2; D might be TRBD1 (5 bases). Germline CDR1 and CDR2: SGHRS and YFSETQ. V lost 3 bases to trimming and J lost 4 bases, with 16 bases between them. The length of the CDR3 is 15 residues. This chain's CDR3 is CASSSAGADFYGYTF. CDR3 coding DNA: TGCGCCAGCAGCTCGGCCGGGGCAGATTTCTATGGCTACACCTTC.

The CDR3 coding sequence is TGTGCCAGTAGTATAGGGGCAGGGGAGTACGTGGATCGCACAGATACGCAGTATTTT. Translation gives CASSIGAGEYVDRTDTQYF. The chain carries TRBV19 and TRBJ2-3, with D possibly being TRBD1 (6 bases). This CDR3 region has 19 residues. The ends were cut back, 1 base at V and 1 base at J, with 21 bases in the middle. CDR1 is LNHDA, CDR2 SQIVND, per germline (reference sequence). Based on the CDR3 plus reference TRBV19 and TRBJ2-3, the full variable domain is DGGITQSPKYLFRKEGQNVTLSCEQNLNHDAMYWYRQDPGQGLRLIYYSQIVNDFQKGDIAEGYSVSREKKESFPLTVTSAQKNPTAFYLCASSIGAGEYVDRTDTQYFGPGTRLTVL.

This sequence joins TRBV4-3 and TRBJ1-2; D possibly corresponds to TRBD1 (6 bases). V lost 4 bases to trimming and J lost 10 bases, with 22 bases between them. The CDR3 length is 15 residues. CDR1 and CDR2 (germline): LGHNA, YSLEER. In nucleotides, the CDR3 is TGCGCCAGCAGCCTTCTCGTCGGACAGTCGGCCCACTACACCTTC. Translation: CASSLLVGQSAHYTF.

The chain's CDR3 is CASSRTGTSGGVRTDTQYF. Written as DNA, the CDR3 is TGTGCCAGCAGTCGTACCGGGACTAGCGGGGGGGTACGCACAGATACGCAGTATTTT. This chain links TRBV11-2 with TRBJ2-3, with TRBD2 identical over 16 bases. V shed 6 bases and J 1 base; nucleotides not matched to a gene: 10. The germline V gene has CDR1 SGHAT and CDR2 FQNNGV. CDR3 length equals 19 residues.

The rearrangement links TRBV4-3 to TRBJ1-2; 12 bases agree with TRBD1. J lost 8 bases, V lost 0 bases, and 10 bases had no gene match. From germline, CDR1 is LGHNA and CDR2 YSLEER. The CDR3 spans 17 residues. The CDR3 nucleotides read TGCGCCAGCAGCCAAGATCCCCCGGGACAGGGGGCCGGGGGCTACACCTTC. Translation gives CASSQDPPGQGAGGYTF.

J is TRBJ2-7 and V is TRBV18; D might be TRBD1 (6 bases). Trimming took 2 bases from V and 5 from J, leaving 16 bases between them. Germline lookup yields CDR1 KGHSH and CDR2 LQKENI. The CDR3 has 15 amino acids. As DNA, the CDR3 is TGTGCCAGCTCACCAAGGACAGTGGGATCGGACGAGCAGTACTTC. Residues: CASSPRTVGSDEQYF.

The J gene is TRBJ1-5, the V gene TRBV21-1. TRBV21-1 is a known pseudogene. The CDR3 contains 16 residues. In DNA form, the CDR3 reads TGTGCCAGCAGCAAAGGGTCGGGGCGCAGCAATCAGCCCCAGCATTTT. It yields the protein CASSKGSGRSNQPQHF.

This chain joins TRBV18 and TRBJ2-4; D ambiguous. The germline V and J ends were trimmed by 6 bases and 0 bases, with 6 bases remaining between them. Looked up from germline, CDR1 is KGHSH and CDR2 is LQKENI. CDR3 length: 13 residues. The CDR3, as DNA: TGTGCCAGCTCGTGGGTAGCCAAAAACATTCAGTACTTC. It encodes CASSWVAKNIQYF.

This rearrangement joins TRBV20-1 to TRBJ1-1; D not certain. V lost 4 bases, J lost 6 bases, and 3 bases lay in between. Germline loops: CDR1 DFQATT, CDR2 SNEGSKA (reference sequence). This CDR3 is 9 amino acids long. The CDR3: CSATPEAFF. The CDR3 nucleotides are TGCAGTGCTACTCCTGAAGCTTTCTTT.

The V call is TRBV19, the J call TRBJ1-5; 10 positions agree with TRBD1. Looked up from germline, CDR1 is LNHDA and CDR2 is SQIVND (reference sequence). After removal of 9 bases from V and 7 bases from J, the junction contained 9 bases not matched to a gene. CDR3 length equals 14 residues. DNA of the CDR3: TGTGCCAGCGCCCGGGACAGGGGCATGCAGCCCCAGCATTTT. This gives the protein CASARDRGMQPQHF.

This rearrangement joins TRBV11-1 to TRBJ2-7; TRBD2 aligns across 15 bases. Trimming at V came to 5 bases and at J to 4 bases, leaving 6 bases not matched to a gene. This CDR3 spans 16 amino acids. Germline CDR1 SGHAT, CDR2 FQDESV (reference sequence). The CDR3 spells CASSPQGTSGRYEQYF. The CDR3 region has the DNA TGTGCCAGCAGCCCCCAAGGGACTAGCGGGAGGTACGAGCAGTACTTC.

This clone showed up just a few times. The chain joins TRBV21-1 to TRBJ2-6; the D call TRBD1 from the table was never checked on the DNA. TRBV21-1 is noted as a pseudogene. This CDR3 region has 16 residues. The CDR3 loop reads CASSKGQLSGANVLTF. The CDR3 nucleotides are TGTGCCAGCAGTAAGGGACAACTCTCTGGGGCCAACGTCCTGACTTTC.

The gene calls are TRBV7-3 and TRBJ1-1, with D possibly being TRBD1 (5 bases). Germline V gene data show CDR1 as SGHTA and CDR2 as FQGTGA. V lost 2 bases and J lost 1, with 14 bases in between. This CDR3 has 16 amino acids. The CDR3 reads CASSLSRGSGNTEAFF. In DNA, the CDR3 is TGTGCCAGCAGCTTATCGAGGGGCTCGGGGAACACTGAAGCTTTCTTT.

The V and J genes are TRBV7-3 and TRBJ2-2, with D hard to call. In germline, CDR1 is SGHTA, CDR2 FQGTGA. The CDR3 sequence is 13 residues long. V gave up 4 bases and J gave up 4 bases, with 7 bases separating them. In DNA form, the CDR3 reads TGTGCCAGCAGCTCTGGGCGCACCGGGGAGCTGTTTTTT. Translating it yields CASSSGRTGELFF.

The chain combines TRBV5-1 with TRBJ2-5, with D hard to call. V was clipped by 3 bases and J by 1 base, with 7 bases between them. CDR1 SGHRS and CDR2 YFSETQ come from the germline V gene. The CDR3 length is 13 residues. The CDR3 nucleotides read TGCGCCAGCAGCTCTCAAGTCCAAGAGACCCAGTACTTC. It yields the protein CASSSQVQETQYF.

J is TRBJ2-5 and V is TRBV7-3, with D uncertain. The CDR3 runs to 14 residues. In germline, CDR1 is SGHTA, CDR2 FQGTGA. Trimming removed 5 bases from V and 4 bases from J, with 14 bases in between. The CDR3 DNA reads TGTGCCAGCAGCCCCAGTGGTAGTAGAGAGACCCAGTACTTC. Translation: CASSPSGSRETQYF.

The chain is built from TRBV18 and TRBJ2-4; TRBD1 agrees at 11 bases. Germline CDR1 and CDR2: KGHSH and LQKENI. Germline trimming cut 2 bases from V and 1 base from J; bases unmatched to any gene: 16. The CDR3 covers 21 residues. In DNA, the CDR3 is TGTGCCAGCTCACCAATTTTGACCGGGACAGGGGGACCTGGGGCCAAAAACATTCAGTACTTC. Translation: CASSPILTGTGGPGAKNIQYF.

Only one count was recorded for this clone. The chain combines TRBV6-6 with TRBJ2-7; maybe TRBD2 (5 bases). The CDR3 loop spans 14 amino acids. Germline-derived CDR1 and CDR2 are MNHNY and SVGAGI (reference sequence). V lost 4 bases to trimming and J lost 2 bases, with 12 bases between them. The CDR3 region is CASSLRGGPYEQYF. CDR3 coding DNA: TGTGCCAGCAGTTTGCGTGGAGGCCCCTACGAGCAGTACTTC.

V gene TRBV6-5 combines with J gene TRBJ2-7; D possibly corresponds to TRBD2 (6 bases). Germline CDR1 and CDR2: MNHEY and SVGAGI. V lost 8 bases to trimming and J lost 0 bases, with 17 bases between them. The CDR3 has 15 residues. CDR3 residues: CASSRFSGSSYEQYF. The CDR3 nucleotides are TGTGCCAGCTCCCGGTTCAGCGGGTCCTCCTACGAGCAGTACTTC.

The chain links TRBV30 to TRBJ1-4; D remains unclear. With 3 bases removed from V and 3 bases from J, the gap between germline ends came to 8 bases. The CDR3 consists of 13 residues. Germline values: CDR1 GTSNPN, CDR2 SVGIG (reference sequence). In DNA form, the CDR3 reads TGTGCCTGGAGCTTGGGCCCTAATGAAAAACTGTTTTTT. Amino acid sequence: CAWSLGPNEKLFF.

This chain links TRBV27 with TRBJ2-7, with D unresolved. The germline V and J ends were trimmed by 4 bases and 2 bases, with 15 bases remaining between them. The CDR3 totals 15 residues. Germline assignment: CDR1 MNHEY and CDR2 SMNVEV (reference sequence). The CDR3 bases are TGTGCCAGCAGTTCCCGAGGATACACGGCCTACGAGCAGTACTTC. Its protein product is CASSSRGYTAYEQYF.

The V call is TRBV15, the J call TRBJ2-3; TRBD2 matches 7 bases. The CDR3 contains 16 residues. The germline V gene has CDR1 LNHNV and CDR2 YYDKDF (reference sequence). Losses at the gene ends were 6 bases for V and 4 bases for J; bases not matched to a gene: 13. The CDR3 nucleotides read TGTGCCACCAGAGCCCCTACCGGGGGGACCCCAGATACGCAGTATTTT. Translated, it gives CATRAPTGGTPDTQYF.

The V gene is TRBV7-3, the J gene TRBJ2-2; D gene ambiguous. V shed 1 base and J shed 1 base, with 7 bases lying between them. Germline V gives CDR1 SGHTA, CDR2 FQGTGA. The CDR3 is made up of 15 amino acids. The CDR3 reads CASSLNPKNTGELFF. The DNA of the CDR3 is TGTGCCAGCAGCTTAAATCCAAAGAACACCGGGGAGCTGTTTTTT.

The gene calls are TRBV30 and TRBJ2-3, with D unclear. Germline CDR1 is GTSNPN and CDR2 is SVGIG (reference sequence). This CDR3 is 15 amino acids long. V was cut by 0 bases and J by 0 bases, with 10 bases left in between. The CDR3 DNA reads TGTGCCTGGAGTGTCCCCGGAACTAGCACAGATACGCAGTATTTT. Amino acids: CAWSVPGTSTDTQYF.

This clone has a single count. The genes are TRBV27 and TRBJ2-1, with TRBD2 identical over 9 bases. V gave up 3 bases and J gave up 4 bases; unmatched junction bases: 7. There are 16 residues in the CDR3. The germline V gene has CDR1 MNHEY and CDR2 SMNVEV (reference sequence). Written as DNA, the CDR3 is TGTGCCAGCAGTTTTGAGTCTAGCGGGATTTACAATGAGCAGTTCTTC. Its translation: CASSFESSGIYNEQFF.

V is TRBV4-3 and J is TRBJ2-1; the D gene is possibly TRBD1 (6 bases). Germline CDR1 is LGHNA and CDR2 is YSLEER. The CDR3 totals 16 residues. The V and J ends lost 0 bases and 0 bases respectively, with 9 bases between them. The CDR3 DNA is TGCGCCAGCAGCCAAGAAGACAGGAGCTCCTACAATGAGCAGTTCTTC. Its translation is CASSQEDRSSYNEQFF.

J is TRBJ2-7 and V is TRBV20-1; D remains ambiguous. This CDR3 contains 11 residues. Germline CDR1 and CDR2: DFQATT and SNEGSKA (reference sequence). Trimming removed 0 bases from V and 3 bases from J, with 3 bases in between. For the CDR3, the DNA is TGCAGTGCTAGAGATCACTACGAGCAGTACTTC. Protein sequence: CSARDHYEQYF.

The chain carries TRBV6-6 and TRBJ1-1; 10 bases align to TRBD1. Germline assignment: CDR1 MNHNY and CDR2 SVGAGI (reference sequence). Losses at the gene ends were 7 bases for V and 3 bases for J; bases not matched to a gene: 5. The length of the CDR3 is 14 residues. CDR3 sequence: CASTDRGPYTEAFF. The CDR3 DNA reads TGTGCCAGCACCGACAGGGGGCCCTACACTGAAGCTTTCTTT.